This is a list of T cell receptor beta chains from one sample in a study of T cell responses to AZD1222 COVID-19 vaccine. Using immunoSEQ multiplex PCR, the repertoire was profiled, and TCRdb retains in-frame clones only, with some absent. The sample shows 100,000 or so clones, 70% to 90% of them seen only once. Sequenced material: peripheral blood, taken on day 0 of AZD1222 vaccination. The origin of the receptors is an adult in good health. Both conserved end residues are trimmed from each CDR3.

v_call cdr3_aa
TRBV2 ASSVRESNSPLH
TRBV3-1/TRBV3-2 ASSRGTSGKGADTQY
TRBV6-2/TRBV6-3 ASSFDSHYSNQPQH
TRBV9 ASSRPDGRVTDTQY
TRBV4-3 ASSQVDRGSTEAF
TRBV5-1 ASSRRTGEGNTIY
TRBV4-3 ASSQVVRGLNNEQF
TRBV20-1 SARNGPGYT
TRBV2 ARSGQSTEAF
TRBV3-1/TRBV3-2 ASSHTGNNSPLH
TRBV27 ASALLETQETQY
TRBV6-1 ASSAGVNLGSTDTQY
TRBV4-2 ASSQDHQVAYT
TRBV6-5 ACSGGGETQY
TRBV7-3 ASSEQTTYGYT
TRBV7-3 ASSSSGGSTDTQY
TRBV5-4 ASSLASSYGYT
TRBV6-5 ASRPPGQGKNEQY
TRBV7-3 ASSLSSGGGYEQY
TRBV7-2 ASSLDQGGQQPQH
TRBV5-6 ASSLLSRGGYGYT
TRBV29-1 SAWSSLGDEAF